This T cell receptor beta chain was sequenced for a study of T cell responses to AZD1222 COVID-19 vaccine. Across the whole study: Investigators merged groups given second doses at roughly 4 or roughly 12 weeks. Whole-study findings and limits: As reported, nearly half of all spike-specific TCRs target variant regions that are unmutated.

This clone was picked up one time. Its antigen remains unidentified. Some clones are missing from TCRdb's copy, which holds only in-frame ones; the method was immunoSEQ multiplex PCR. Here the sample spans roughly 190,000 clones, 85% to 95% being singletons. V trimming: 0 bases; J trimming: 0 bases; junction bases outside the gene matches: 11. CDR1 SGHKS and CDR2 YYEKEE come from the germline V gene (reference sequence). There are 18 residues in the CDR3. This receptor was identified in an adult in good health. V and J are TRBV5-5 and TRBJ1-1; 7 nucleotides align to TRBD1. Source: peripheral blood, taken on day 0 of AZD1222 vaccination. Here the CDR3 reads CASSLGGTGTAMNTEAFF. The CDR3 nucleotides are TGTGCCAGCAGCTTGGGGGGAACCGGGACAGCAATGAACACTGAAGCTTTCTTT.